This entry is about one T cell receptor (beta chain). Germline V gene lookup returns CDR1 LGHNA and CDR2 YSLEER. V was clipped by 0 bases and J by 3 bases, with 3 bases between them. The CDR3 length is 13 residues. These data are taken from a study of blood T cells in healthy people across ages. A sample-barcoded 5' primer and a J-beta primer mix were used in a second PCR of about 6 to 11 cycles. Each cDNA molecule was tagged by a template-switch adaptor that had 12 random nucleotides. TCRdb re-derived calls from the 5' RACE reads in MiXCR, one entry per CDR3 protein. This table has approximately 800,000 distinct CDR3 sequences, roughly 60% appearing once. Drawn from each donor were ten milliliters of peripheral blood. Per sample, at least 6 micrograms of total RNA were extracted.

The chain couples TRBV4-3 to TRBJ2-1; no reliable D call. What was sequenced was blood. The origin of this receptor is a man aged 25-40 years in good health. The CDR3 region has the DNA TGCGCCAGCAGCCAAGATAACTACAATGAGCAGTTCTTC. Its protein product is CASSQDNYNEQFF.